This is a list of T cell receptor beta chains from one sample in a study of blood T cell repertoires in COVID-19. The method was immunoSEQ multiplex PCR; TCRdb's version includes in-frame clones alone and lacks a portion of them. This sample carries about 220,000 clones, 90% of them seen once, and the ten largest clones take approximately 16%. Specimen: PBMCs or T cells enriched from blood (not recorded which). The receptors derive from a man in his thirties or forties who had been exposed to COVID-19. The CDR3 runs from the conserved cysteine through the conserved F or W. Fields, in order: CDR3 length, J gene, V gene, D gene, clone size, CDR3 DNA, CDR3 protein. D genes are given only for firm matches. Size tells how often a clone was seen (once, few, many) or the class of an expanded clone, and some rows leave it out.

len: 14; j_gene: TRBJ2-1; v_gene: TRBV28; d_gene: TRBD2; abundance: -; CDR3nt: TGTGCCAGCCGAGCGGGGGGGTTTTACAATGAGCAGTTCTTC; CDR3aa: CASRAGGFYNEQFF
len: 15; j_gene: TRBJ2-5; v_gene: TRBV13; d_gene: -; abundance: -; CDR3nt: TGTGCCAGCAGCTTAGTTGGGGCTAACCAAGAGACCCAGTACTTC; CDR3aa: CASSLVGANQETQYF
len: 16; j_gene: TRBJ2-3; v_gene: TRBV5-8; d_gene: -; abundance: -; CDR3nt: TGTGCCAGCGTCCTTCCGGGGACTTCTAGCACAGATACGCAGTATTTT; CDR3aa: CASVLPGTSSTDTQYF
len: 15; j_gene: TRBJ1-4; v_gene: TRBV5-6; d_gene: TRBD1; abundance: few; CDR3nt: TGTGCCAGCAGCTTGGGGACAGGGGAAGGAGAAAAACTGTTTTTT; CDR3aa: CASSLGTGEGEKLFF
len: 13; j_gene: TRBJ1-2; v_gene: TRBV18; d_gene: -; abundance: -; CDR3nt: TGTGCCAGCTCACGACGGTCCGAGGATGGCTACACCTTC; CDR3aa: CASSRRSEDGYTF
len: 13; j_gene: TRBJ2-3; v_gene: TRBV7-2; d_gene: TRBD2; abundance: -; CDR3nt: TGTGCCAGCAGCTTACCCCCAGCGGGGCTAGTAAATTTT; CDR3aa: CASSLPPAGLVNF
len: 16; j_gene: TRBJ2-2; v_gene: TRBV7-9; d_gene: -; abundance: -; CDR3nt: TGTGCCAGCAGCTTAATGGGGCTCACGAACACCGGGGAGCTGTTTTTT; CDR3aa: CASSLMGLTNTGELFF
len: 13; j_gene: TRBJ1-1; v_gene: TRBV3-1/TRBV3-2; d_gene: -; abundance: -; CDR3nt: TGTGCCAGCAGCCAAGATCGGGGATTCGGAGCTTTCTTT; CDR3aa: CASSQDRGFGAFF
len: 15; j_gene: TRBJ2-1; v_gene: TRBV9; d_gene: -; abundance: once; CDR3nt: TGTGCCAGCAGCGTAGGGGGCGGCGGGGGCCTTGAGCAGTTCTTC; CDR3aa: CASSVGGGGGLEQFF
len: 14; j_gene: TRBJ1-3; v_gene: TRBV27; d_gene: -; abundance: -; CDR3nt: TGTGCCAGCAGTCTCAGGACACCCGGAAACACCATATATTTT; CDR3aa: CASSLRTPGNTIYF
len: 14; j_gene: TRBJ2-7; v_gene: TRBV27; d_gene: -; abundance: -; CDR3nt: TGTGCCAGCAGTGAAACAGGGTATGACTACGAGCAGTACTTC; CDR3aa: CASSETGYDYEQYF
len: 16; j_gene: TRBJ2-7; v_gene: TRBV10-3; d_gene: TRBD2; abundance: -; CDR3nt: TGTGCCATCAGCTCGAGCGGGGGGGCTTCCACCTACGAGCAGTACTTC; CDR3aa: CAISSSGGASTYEQYF
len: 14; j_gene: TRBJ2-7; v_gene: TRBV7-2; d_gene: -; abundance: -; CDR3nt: TGTGCCAGCAGCCCAGGGGTGGAAACCTACGAGCAGTACTTC; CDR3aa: CASSPGVETYEQYF
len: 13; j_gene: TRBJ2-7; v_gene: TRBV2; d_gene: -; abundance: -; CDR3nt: TGTGCCAGCAGGCACAGGGTATCCTACGAGCAGTACTTC; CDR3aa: CASRHRVSYEQYF
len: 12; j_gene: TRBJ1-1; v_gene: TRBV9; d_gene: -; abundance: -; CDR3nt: TGTGCCAGCAGCGTAGGAGGGACTGAAGCTTTCTTT; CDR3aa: CASSVGGTEAFF
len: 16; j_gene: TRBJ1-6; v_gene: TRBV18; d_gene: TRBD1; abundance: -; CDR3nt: TGTGCCAGCTCACCCTCGGGACAGTTCAGCAATTCACCCCTCCACTTT; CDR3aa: CASSPSGQFSNSPLHF
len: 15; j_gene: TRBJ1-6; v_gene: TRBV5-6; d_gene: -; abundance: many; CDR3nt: TGTGCCAGCAGCTCCCTTGAAGTGGGAGGTTCACCCCTCCACTTT; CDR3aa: CASSSLEVGGSPLHF
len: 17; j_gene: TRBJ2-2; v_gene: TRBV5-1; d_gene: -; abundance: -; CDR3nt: TGCGCCAGCAAGCCCGAGCGCGGCGCCGGGGACACCGGGGAGCTGTTTTTT; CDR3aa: CASKPERGAGDTGELFF